The present T cell receptor (beta chain) was sequenced within a study of T cell responses to AZD1222 COVID-19 vaccine. General study points: The sample set comprised mostly white British donors with more females, and clonal diversity was possibly underestimated. Nearly half of spike-specific TCRs reportedly target variant regions that are unmutated in the B.1.351 and B.1.1.7 variants. Sampling that yielded the repertoires occurred only after the peak T cell response.

Germline V gives CDR1 LGHDT, CDR2 YNNKEL (reference sequence). CDR3 size: 11 residues. Trimming cost V 4 bases and J 5 bases, with 6 bases left between them. Of note for this clone: Its antigen is not identified.

Assay: immunoSEQ multiplex PCR; the TCRdb copy retains only in-frame clones and omits some. The profile shows some 64,000 clones, about 90% of them singletons. This receptor was taken from an adult in good health. The chain uses TRBV3-1 (or the pseudogene TRBV3-2) and TRBJ2-7; D not certain. Sample: peripheral blood, taken on day 0 of AZD1222 vaccination. The CDR3 region has the DNA TGTGCCAGCAGCCTAGTACACGAGCAGTACTTC. It encodes CASSLVHEQYF.